One and the same sample provided the 14 T cell receptor beta chains below, sequenced in a study of CD8 T cells in ankylosing spondylitis. A single record per CDR3 protein comes from TCRdb applying MiXCR to the 5' RACE reads. The table includes roughly 120,000 distinct CDR3 sequences, more than 6.5% detected once. Sequenced material: blood, either unsorted or a sorted T cell fraction (not recorded which). Receptors were obtained from a male donor with ankylosing spondylitis or in good health (not recorded which).

V is TRBV10-3 and J is TRBJ2-1; D ambiguous. Looked up from germline, CDR1 is ENHRY and CDR2 is SYGVKD. This CDR3 spans 12 amino acids. With 1 base removed from V and 9 bases from J, the gap between germline ends came to 7 bases. CDR3 DNA: TGTGCCATCAGTGAGTACCCCACTGAGCAGTTCTTC. As protein: CAISEYPTEQFF.

This clonotype was seen at least ten times. The V and J genes are TRBV20-1 and TRBJ2-1; D unresolved. This CDR3 spans 15 amino acids. CDR1 and CDR2 (germline): DFQATT, SNEGSKA (reference sequence). Trimming removed 4 bases at V and 8 bases at J, with 21 bases between. CDR3 DNA: TGCAGTGCTATCCCTCGCCAGCGCTCTCGGCATGAGCAGTTCTTC. Amino acid sequence: CSAIPRQRSRHEQFF.

This clonotype occurred many times. The chain couples TRBV7-2 to TRBJ2-1; tentatively, D is TRBD1 (5 bases). V was shortened by 2 bases and J by 8 bases, with 16 bases between the two germline ends. CDR1 and CDR2 (germline): SGHTA, FQGNSA. The CDR3 spans 15 residues. This chain's CDR3 is CASSLRRVGEHEQFF. The DNA of the CDR3 is TGTGCCAGCAGCTTACGCAGGGTCGGCGAACATGAGCAGTTCTTC.

This clonotype has at least ten counts. The gene calls are TRBV6-5 and TRBJ2-1; 12 nucleotides match TRBD1. Germline V gene sequence: CDR1 MNHEY, CDR2 SVGAGI. This CDR3 is 17 amino acids long. V was pared by 0 bases and J by 8 bases, with 8 bases of the junction left unmatched. CDR3 residues: CASSYSAGQGAGDEQFF. CDR3 DNA sequence: TGTGCCAGCAGTTACTCCGCGGGACAGGGGGCCGGAGATGAGCAGTTCTTC.

This clonotype has a handful of counts. The genes are TRBV18 and TRBJ2-5; D unresolved. Germline loops: CDR1 KGHSH, CDR2 LQKENI. CDR3 length: 13 residues. The V gene lost 4 bases and the J gene lost 4 bases, with 10 bases spanning the gap. This CDR3 is CASSQMDGETQYF. In DNA form, the CDR3 reads TGTGCCAGCTCACAAATGGACGGAGAGACCCAGTACTTC. The whole variable domain, filled in from reference TRBV18 and TRBJ2-5, reads NAGVMQNPRHLVRRRGQEARLRCSPMKGHSHVYWYRQLPEEGLKFMVYLQKENIIDESGMPKERFSAEFPKEGPSILRIQQVVRGDSAAYFCASSQMDGETQYFGPGTRLLVL.

At least ten counts were recorded for this clonotype. V gene TRBV7-3 combines with J gene TRBJ2-3, with 8 bases fitting TRBD2. Per germline, CDR1 SGHTA and CDR2 FQGTGA. Germline trimming cut 5 bases from V and 2 bases from J; bases unmatched to any gene: 9. This CDR3 has 16 residues. This CDR3 is CASSPETSVFTDTQYF. CDR3 DNA: TGTGCCAGCAGCCCAGAGACTAGCGTTTTCACAGATACGCAGTATTTT.

The chain carries TRBV9 and TRBJ2-3; 11 positions agree with TRBD2. The CDR3 contains 15 residues. CDR1 and CDR2 from the germline V gene are SGDLS and YYNGEE. The trim removed 6 bases at V and 2 bases at J, leaving 5 bases unmatched. This CDR3 is CASTEGLADTDTQYF. CDR3 DNA: TGTGCCAGCACCGAGGGACTAGCGGACACAGATACGCAGTATTTT.

This clonotype has at least ten counts. The genes are TRBV20-1 and TRBJ2-2; D remains unclear. Trimming took off 3 bases at V and 8 bases at J, with 16 bases between the two ends. CDR3 length equals 14 residues. Germline V gene data show CDR1 as DFQATT and CDR2 as SNEGSKA (reference sequence). For the CDR3, the DNA is TGCAGTGCTAGGACGGAGTACACATTGGGGGAGCTGTTTTTT. It yields the protein CSARTEYTLGELFF.

Ten or more counts support this clonotype. The chain employs TRBV20-1 and TRBJ2-3, with 7 bases that match TRBD2. The CDR3 loop spans 13 amino acids. CDR1 is DFQATT and CDR2 is SNEGSKA in the germline V gene (reference sequence). Losses at the gene ends were 4 bases for V and 3 bases for J; bases not matched to a gene: 4. CDR3 nucleotide sequence: TGCAGTGCTAAGGTGGGAGGGACAGATACGCAGTATTTT. Protein product: CSAKVGGTDTQYF.

This clonotype has a count of ten or more. This rearrangement joins TRBV7-2 to TRBJ1-2; D is unclear. This CDR3 has 14 residues. V lost 6 bases, J lost 4 bases, and 15 bases lay in between. Looked up from germline, CDR1 is SGHTA and CDR2 is FQGNSA. DNA of the CDR3: TGTGCCAGCAGTCCTCTGACCGCCACCTATGGCTACACCTTC. It codes for CASSPLTATYGYTF.

This clonotype was seen once. Just one base apart from a much larger clone, this may be a read error. The chain couples TRBV19 to TRBJ2-7, with 10 bases that match TRBD1. The CDR3 extends over 15 amino acids. Germline CDR1 and CDR2: LNHDA and SQIVND (reference sequence). The CDR3 nucleotides are TGTGCCAGTAGCCCCTTGGGACAGGGGTTCGACGAGCAGTGCTTC. Its protein is CASSPLGQGFDEQCF.

On this clonotype itself: This may come from a read error, since a much larger clone is one base off. This chain joins TRBV29-1 and TRBJ2-7, with 8 bases aligning to TRBD2. The CDR3 loop spans 13 amino acids. CDR1 and CDR2 from the germline V gene are SQVTM and ANQGSEA. The CDR3 region is CSAKRLASYAQYF. CDR3 bases: TGCAGCGCGAAAAGACTAGCGTCATACGCGCAGTACTTC.

This clonotype came up many times. V is TRBV9 and J is TRBJ2-7; D is possibly TRBD2 (7 bases). V was pared by 4 bases and J by 4 bases, with 18 bases between. CDR3 length equals 15 residues. The germline CDR1 and CDR2 sequences are SGDLS and YYNGEE. In DNA, the CDR3 is TGTGCCAGCAGCCTAGAGGGGGGGGCGAAATACGAGCAGTACTTC. Translation: CASSLEGGAKYEQYF.

This clonotype is medium-sized in the sample. The J gene is TRBJ2-7, the V gene TRBV20-1, with 8 bases aligning to TRBD2. J gave up 4 bases and V 2 bases, and 13 bases lay outside the gene matches. The CDR3 runs to 16 residues. Germline values: CDR1 DFQATT, CDR2 SNEGSKA (reference sequence). The CDR3 sequence is CSARLLAEGEKYEQYF. The CDR3 DNA is TGCAGTGCTAGATTACTAGCGGAGGGGGAGAAATACGAGCAGTACTTC.